Below are 30 T cell receptor beta chains sequenced from a single sample in a study of blood T cell repertoires in COVID-19 (dated by TCRdb to 2018 to 2021). The library was generated by the immunoSEQ multiplex PCR assay. Imported from immuneACCESS, the table was reduced by TCRdb to in-frame sequences with V and J called. These copies leave out some clones; in studies compared against another copy, an unresolved V gene accounts for under half, and the cause of the remainder is not known. The sample includes 200,000 to 250,000 clones, with approximately 90% observed a single time. The ten biggest clones cover approximately 2% of the sample. The sequenced sample was PBMCs or T cells enriched from blood (not recorded which). The receptors stem from a woman aged 18 to 35 who had recovered from COVID-19.

The chain links TRBV6-5 to TRBJ2-3; 8 bases are a match to TRBD2. The ends lost 5 bases at V and 6 bases at J; junction bases unmatched: 4. CDR1 is MNHEY and CDR2 is SVGAGI in the germline V gene. The CDR3 has 13 amino acids. DNA for the CDR3: TGTGCCAGCAGTCGGGGGGGCGGGGATACGCAGTATTTT. Translated, it gives CASSRGGGDTQYF.

V and J are TRBV27 and TRBJ1-1; TRBD1 agrees at 10 bases. Germline V gives CDR1 MNHEY, CDR2 SMNVEV (reference sequence). The J segment lost 4 bases and the V segment lost 10 bases, leaving 9 bases of the junction unmatched. This CDR3 is built from 14 residues. The CDR3 is CATKGTGVGTEAFF. CDR3 nucleotides: TGTGCCACCAAAGGGACAGGGGTAGGCACTGAAGCTTTCTTT.

The gene calls are TRBV24-1 and TRBJ2-1, with 7 bases fitting TRBD1. The CDR3 has 14 residues. J lost 5 bases, V lost 3 bases, and 3 bases had no gene match. Germline V CDR1 and CDR2: KGHDR, SFDVKD. CDR3 loop: CATSDPTGNNEQFF. The CDR3 bases are TGTGCCACCAGTGATCCGACAGGGAACAATGAGCAGTTCTTC.

A remark on this clone: The sample carries other DNA sequences with the same CDR3. This chain connects TRBV5-1 to TRBJ1-4; TRBD1 aligns across 9 bases. Germline values: CDR1 SGHRS, CDR2 YFSETQ. The CDR3 runs to 14 residues. Germline trimming cut 2 bases from V and 8 bases from J; bases unmatched to any gene: 4. The CDR3 bases are TGCGCCAGCAGCTTTGGACAGGGGAGGGAAAAACTGTTTTTT. Its translation is CASSFGQGREKLFF.

The gene calls are TRBV25-1 and TRBJ1-2; the D gene is possibly TRBD1 (6 bases). Germline CDR1 MGHDK, CDR2 SYGVNS. CDR3 size: 14 residues. Deletions cut 5 bases from V and 3 bases from J, with 13 bases between. For the CDR3, the DNA is TGTGCCAGCAGTCATCGCAGGGGTGACTATGGCTACACCTTC. Encoded protein: CASSHRRGDYGYTF.

The V call is TRBV19, the J call TRBJ2-2; 10 bases match TRBD2. After removal of 3 bases from V and 7 bases from J, the junction contained 8 bases not matched to a gene. CDR1 is LNHDA, CDR2 SQIVND, per germline (reference sequence). The CDR3 contains 16 residues. In DNA form, the CDR3 reads TGTGCCAGTAGTATTTCAAGCGGGAGGGTAAGCGGGGAGCTGTTTTTT. As protein: CASSISSGRVSGELFF.

The chain uses TRBV7-2 and TRBJ2-5; weak D call: TRBD2 (5 bases). CDR3 length: 13 amino acids. CDR1 is SGHTA, CDR2 FQGNSA, per germline. Trimming took off 4 bases at V and 5 bases at J, with 11 bases between the two ends. The CDR3 reads CASSSGSKETQYF. The CDR3 DNA sequence: TGTGCCAGCAGCTCGGGATCTAAGGAGACCCAGTACTTC.

DNA for the CDR3: TGTGCCAGCACCCCGAGTCAGGCGATCAATCAGCCCCAGCATTTT. Translated, it gives CASTPSQAINQPQHF. The rearrangement uses TRBV28 and TRBJ1-5; D is ambiguous. Germline V lookup: CDR1 MDHEN, CDR2 SYDVKM. The CDR3 is 15 residues long. Trimming pared 7 bases from V and 3 bases from J, leaving 16 bases between.

The chain combines TRBV5-1 with TRBJ1-2, with 7 nucleotides matching TRBD1. Looked up from germline, CDR1 is SGHRS and CDR2 is YFSETQ. The ends lost 0 bases at V and 4 bases at J; junction bases unmatched: 3. The CDR3 is 14 residues long. DNA for the CDR3: TGCGCCAGCAGCTTGGGGACAGGAATCTATGGCTACACCTTC. Translated, it gives CASSLGTGIYGYTF.

This rearrangement joins TRBV19 to TRBJ2-3, with D possibly TRBD2 on 6 matching bases. The CDR3 contains 13 residues. V gave up 1 base and J gave up 4 bases, with 6 bases separating them. Looked up from germline, CDR1 is LNHDA and CDR2 is SQIVND (reference sequence). The CDR3 nucleotides read TGTGCCAGTAGTATAGGGGGGGCAGATACGCAGTATTTT. This gives the protein CASSIGGADTQYF. The entire variable domain, with the rest obtained from reference TRBV19 and TRBJ2-3, is as follows: DGGITQSPKYLFRKEGQNVTLSCEQNLNHDAMYWYRQDPGQGLRLIYYSQIVNDFQKGDIAEGYSVSREKKESFPLTVTSAQKNPTAFYLCASSIGGADTQYFGPGTRLTVL.

This sequence joins TRBV7-3 and TRBJ2-2; 10 bases fit TRBD1. The ends lost 5 bases at V and 4 bases at J; junction bases unmatched: 4. CDR1 SGHTA and CDR2 FQGTGA come from the germline V gene. The length of the CDR3 is 15 residues. The CDR3 reads CASSLTGGLTGELFF. The CDR3 nucleotides are TGTGCCAGCAGCCTGACAGGGGGCCTCACCGGGGAGCTGTTTTTT.

This chain joins TRBV5-5 and TRBJ2-2; 7 nucleotides agree with TRBD1. CDR1 is SGHKS and CDR2 is YYEKEE in the germline V gene (reference sequence). V lost 3 bases and J lost 1; bases outside the gene matches: 6. The CDR3 loop spans 16 amino acids. This CDR3 is CASSSTGARNTGELFF. The DNA for the CDR3 is TGTGCCAGCAGCTCAACAGGGGCGCGGAACACCGGGGAGCTGTTTTTT.

The J gene is TRBJ2-1, the V gene TRBV2; D uncertain. Germline values: CDR1 SNHLY, CDR2 FYNNEI. The CDR3 is 11 amino acids. V dropped 7 bases and J dropped 10 bases, with 11 bases sitting between them. The chain's CDR3 is CASILPREQFF. The CDR3 bases are TGTGCCAGCATTCTACCCAGGGAGCAGTTCTTC.

V gene TRBV5-1 combines with J gene TRBJ2-7, with 8 bases lining up with TRBD1. The J segment lost 2 bases and the V segment lost 0 bases, leaving 10 bases of the junction unmatched. Germline lookup yields CDR1 SGHRS and CDR2 YFSETQ. The CDR3 is 17 amino acids. The CDR3 protein is CASSLGQGSPWAYEQYF. The CDR3 DNA follows: TGCGCCAGCAGCTTGGGACAGGGGTCGCCGTGGGCCTACGAGCAGTACTTC.

This chain uses TRBV25-1 with TRBJ2-5; perhaps TRBD1 as D (5 bases). CDR1 is MGHDK and CDR2 is SYGVNS in the germline V gene. Trimming stripped 2 bases from V and 5 bases from J, with 12 bases between. This CDR3 is built from 14 residues. Written as DNA, the CDR3 is TGTGCCAGCAGTGAACTGTGGGGCCCGGAGACCCAGTACTTC. It specifies CASSELWGPETQYF. Drawing the rest from reference TRBV25-1 and TRBJ2-5, the complete variable domain is EADIYQTPRYLVIGTGKKITLECSQTMGHDKMYWYQQDPGMELHLIHYSYGVNSTEKGDLSSESTVSRIRTEHFPLTLESARPSHTSQYLCASSELWGPETQYFGPGTRLLVL.

This clone appeared a single time. The chain is built from TRBV5-8 and TRBJ1-6; 7 bases are a match to TRBD1. Germline CDR1 and CDR2: SGHTS and YDEGEE. The CDR3 spans 13 residues. The V gene end was trimmed by 5 bases and the J gene end by 14 bases; junction bases not matched to a gene: 10. CDR3 sequence: CASRVPGGRALHF. DNA of the CDR3: TGTGCCAGCAGGGTCCCAGGGGGACGGGCCCTCCACTTT.

The rearrangement uses TRBV27 and TRBJ1-6; tentative D call: TRBD1 (5 bases). This CDR3 has 15 residues. Germline V gives CDR1 MNHEY, CDR2 SMNVEV (reference sequence). Trimming took off 5 bases at V and 0 bases at J, with 8 bases between the two ends. The CDR3, as DNA: TGTGCCAGCAGTGGCAGGGTCTCCTATAATTCACCCCTCCACTTT. This translates into CASSGRVSYNSPLHF.

In its sample, this clone was seen once. The rearrangement links TRBV29-1 to TRBJ1-2, with TRBD1 matching over 10 bases. V shed 3 bases, J shed 2 bases, and the junction held 3 bases outside the gene matches. The CDR3 runs to 14 residues. From germline, CDR1 is SQVTM and CDR2 ANQGSEA. The CDR3 sequence: CSVDDRGRNYGYTF. CDR3 DNA: TGCAGCGTTGATGACAGGGGGCGAAACTATGGCTACACCTTC.

The chain combines TRBV5-6 with TRBJ2-1; D is unclear. Germline V gene lookup returns CDR1 SGHDT and CDR2 YYEEEE. Trimming cost V 3 bases and J 13 bases, with 17 bases left between them. The CDR3 has 13 residues. The CDR3 DNA follows: TGTGCCAGCAGCTCGTCAGGTATCTTAGGTCAGTTCTTC. This gives the protein CASSSSGILGQFF.

This chain joins TRBV4-1 and TRBJ2-2; 13 nucleotides agree with TRBD2. The J segment lost 4 bases and the V segment lost 3 bases, leaving 5 bases of the junction unmatched. This CDR3 has 17 amino acids. In germline, CDR1 is MGHRA, CDR2 YSYEKL. CDR3 nucleotides: TGCGCCAGCAGCCAGGGACTAGCGGGAATTTCCACCGGGGAGCTGTTTTTT. This codes for CASSQGLAGISTGELFF.

This clone came up once. The chain is built from TRBV11-2 and TRBJ2-3; 9 nucleotides agree with TRBD2. The V segment lost 0 bases and the J segment 7 bases; nucleotides outside the gene matches: 8. Per germline, CDR1 SGHAT and CDR2 FQNNGV. The CDR3 sequence is 16 residues long. For the CDR3, the DNA is TGTGCCAGCAGCTTAGATTGGCGGGAGGGCTACAATACGCAGTATTTT. Amino acid sequence: CASSLDWREGYNTQYF.

This chain joins TRBV7-8 and TRBJ2-1; TRBD2 is a possible D gene (6 bases). The germline V gene encodes CDR1 SGHVS and CDR2 FQNEAQ. The CDR3 is made up of 16 amino acids. V dropped 2 bases and J dropped 1 base, with 12 bases sitting between them. For the CDR3, the DNA is TGTGCCAGCAGCTTATTAGGCGGGACGTCCTACAATGAGCAGTTCTTC. Its translation is CASSLLGGTSYNEQFF. Filled out from reference TRBV7-8 and TRBJ2-1, the complete variable domain reads GAGVSQSPRYKVAKRGQDVALRCDPISGHVSLFWYQQALGQGPEFLTYFQNEAQLDKSGLPSDRFFAERPEGSVSTLKIQRTQQEDSAVYLCASSLLGGTSYNEQFFGPGTRLTVL.

V gene TRBV27 combines with J gene TRBJ2-6; 7 nucleotides line up with TRBD2. Per germline, CDR1 MNHEY and CDR2 SMNVEV (reference sequence). The CDR3 covers 16 residues. V was clipped by 4 bases and J by 2 bases; unmatched bases: 5. The CDR3 DNA follows: TGTGCCAGCAGTTGGGGTGCGGGAGCTGGGGCCAACGTCCTGACTTTC. The encoded protein is CASSWGAGAGANVLTF.

The chain recombines TRBV5-1 with TRBJ1-2, with a weak D call TRBD1 (5 bases). CDR1 SGHRS and CDR2 YFSETQ come from the germline V gene. V was cut by 6 bases and J by 3 bases, with 15 bases left in between. The CDR3 spans 14 residues. The CDR3 DNA sequence: TGCGCCAGCAAAGAGGCAGGGATGGACTATGGCTACACCTTC. As protein: CASKEAGMDYGYTF.

This sequence joins TRBV19 and TRBJ2-1; 7 bases are shared with TRBD2. The trim removed 5 bases at V and 0 bases at J, leaving 16 bases unmatched. CDR3 length equals 19 residues. Germline loops: CDR1 LNHDA, CDR2 SQIVND (reference sequence). The CDR3 bases are TGTGCCAGTAGTCCTAGCGGACCCTTAATTCATAGCTCCTACAATGAGCAGTTCTTC. Protein: CASSPSGPLIHSSYNEQFF.

The rearrangement joins TRBV10-3 to TRBJ2-1; D unresolved. CDR1 is ENHRY and CDR2 is SYGVKD in the germline V gene. The CDR3 has 13 amino acids. Deletions cut 5 bases from V and 5 bases from J, with 10 bases between. CDR3 amino acids: CAISSQVDNEQFF. In nucleotides, the CDR3 is TGTGCCATCAGTAGTCAGGTCGACAATGAGCAGTTCTTC.

V and J are TRBV4-3 and TRBJ1-6; maybe TRBD1 (6 bases). The germline V and J ends were trimmed by 0 bases and 11 bases, with 26 bases remaining between them. The CDR3 is 19 amino acids. Germline V lookup: CDR1 LGHNA, CDR2 YSLEER. Here the CDR3 DNA reads TGCGCCAGCAGCCAAGATTTGGCTGCCGCGAGGGGGGGGGCCGCACCCCTCCACTTT. Translation gives CASSQDLAAARGGAAPLHF.

The chain links TRBV5-4 to TRBJ1-1; D may be TRBD1 (6 bases). Trimming pared 4 bases from V and 1 base from J, leaving 20 bases between. The germline CDR1 and CDR2 sequences are SGHNT and YYREEE (reference sequence). The CDR3 is 17 residues long. The CDR3 is CASSKTIGQPSNTEAFF. The CDR3 DNA follows: TGTGCCAGCAGCAAGACCATCGGACAGCCCTCGAACACTGAAGCTTTCTTT.

The rearrangement joins TRBV9 to TRBJ2-4; perhaps TRBD2 as D (6 bases). The ends were cut back, 0 bases at V and 0 bases at J, with 10 bases in the middle. In germline, CDR1 is SGDLS, CDR2 YYNGEE. The CDR3 runs to 16 residues. CDR3 region: CASSVGVAVAKNIQYF. As DNA, the CDR3 is TGTGCCAGCAGCGTAGGGGTAGCGGTAGCCAAAAACATTCAGTACTTC.

This clone was observed a single time. J is TRBJ2-7 and V is TRBV29-1; 7 bases are a match to TRBD2. Germline V gives CDR1 SQVTM, CDR2 ANQGSEA. The CDR3 spans 14 residues. V gave up 4 bases and J gave up 0 bases; unmatched junction bases: 6. CDR3 coding DNA: TGCAGCGTTGCGATTACTAGCGACTCCTACGAGCAGTACTTC. Translated, it gives CSVAITSDSYEQYF.